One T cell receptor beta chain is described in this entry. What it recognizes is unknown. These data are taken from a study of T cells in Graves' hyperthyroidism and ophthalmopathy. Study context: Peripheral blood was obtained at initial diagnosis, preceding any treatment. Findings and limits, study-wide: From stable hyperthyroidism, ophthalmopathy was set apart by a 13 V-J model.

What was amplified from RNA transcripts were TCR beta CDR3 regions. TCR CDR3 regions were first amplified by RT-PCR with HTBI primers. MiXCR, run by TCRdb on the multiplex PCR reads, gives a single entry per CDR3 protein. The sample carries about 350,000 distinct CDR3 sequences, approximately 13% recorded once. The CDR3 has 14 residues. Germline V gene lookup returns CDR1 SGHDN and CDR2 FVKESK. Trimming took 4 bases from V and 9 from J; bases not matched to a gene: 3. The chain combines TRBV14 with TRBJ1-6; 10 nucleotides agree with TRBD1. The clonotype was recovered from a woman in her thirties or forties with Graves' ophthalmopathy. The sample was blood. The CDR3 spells CASSRRDRGSPLHF. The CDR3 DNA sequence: TGTGCCAGCAGCCGCCGGGACAGGGGTTCACCCCTCCACTTT.